This T cell receptor (beta chain) is drawn from a study of T cell responses to AZD1222 COVID-19 vaccine. Findings and limits, study-wide: Spike-specific TCR repertoires showed rising breadth and depth after two AZD1222 doses. Unmutated variant regions reportedly attract nearly half of all spike-specific TCRs. Sampling that yielded the repertoires occurred only after the peak T cell response.

TCRdb's copy holds only in-frame clones and misses some; the assay was immunoSEQ multiplex PCR. The sample contains 95,000 to 130,000 clones, around 90% of which appear only once. As concerns this clone: The antigen remains undetermined.

This CDR3 contains 13 residues. The ends were cut back, 4 bases at V and 9 bases at J, with 15 bases in the middle. Germline-derived CDR1 and CDR2 are SGHTA and FQGNSA. The chain combines TRBV7-2 with TRBJ1-2; D is unclear. The specimen comprised peripheral blood, sampled on day 0 of AZD1222 vaccination. The TCR sequence derives from an adult in good health. CDR3: CASSSPGIGSYTF. The CDR3 DNA sequence: TGTGCCAGCAGCTCCCCGGGAATAGGGAGCTACACCTTC.